This TCR beta chain originates from a study of early T cells in non-severe SARS-CoV-2 infection. Background on the study: Alpha and beta chains were unpaired, from unsorted whole-blood bulk RNA.

Remarks on this clonotype: A much larger clone differs by one base, so this may be a read error.

Germline lookup yields CDR1 MDHEN and CDR2 SYDVKM. There are 19 residues in the CDR3. TCRdb redid the calling of the 5' RACE reads with MiXCR, one entry per CDR3 protein. The sample contains 65,000 to 80,000 distinct CDR3 sequences, around 13% of which appear only once. The receptor was isolated from an adult who was a healthcare worker with PCR-confirmed SARS-CoV-2 infection or an uninfected control (not recorded which). The sample taken for sequencing was whole blood. The gene calls are TRBV28 and TRBJ2-1; tentative D call: TRBD2 (8 bases). CDR3 bases: TGTGCCCGCAGTTCCTTAGGGGGCGCAACTAGCGGAAGACTTGATGAGCAGTTCTTC. It is translated as CARSSLGGATSGRLDEQFF.